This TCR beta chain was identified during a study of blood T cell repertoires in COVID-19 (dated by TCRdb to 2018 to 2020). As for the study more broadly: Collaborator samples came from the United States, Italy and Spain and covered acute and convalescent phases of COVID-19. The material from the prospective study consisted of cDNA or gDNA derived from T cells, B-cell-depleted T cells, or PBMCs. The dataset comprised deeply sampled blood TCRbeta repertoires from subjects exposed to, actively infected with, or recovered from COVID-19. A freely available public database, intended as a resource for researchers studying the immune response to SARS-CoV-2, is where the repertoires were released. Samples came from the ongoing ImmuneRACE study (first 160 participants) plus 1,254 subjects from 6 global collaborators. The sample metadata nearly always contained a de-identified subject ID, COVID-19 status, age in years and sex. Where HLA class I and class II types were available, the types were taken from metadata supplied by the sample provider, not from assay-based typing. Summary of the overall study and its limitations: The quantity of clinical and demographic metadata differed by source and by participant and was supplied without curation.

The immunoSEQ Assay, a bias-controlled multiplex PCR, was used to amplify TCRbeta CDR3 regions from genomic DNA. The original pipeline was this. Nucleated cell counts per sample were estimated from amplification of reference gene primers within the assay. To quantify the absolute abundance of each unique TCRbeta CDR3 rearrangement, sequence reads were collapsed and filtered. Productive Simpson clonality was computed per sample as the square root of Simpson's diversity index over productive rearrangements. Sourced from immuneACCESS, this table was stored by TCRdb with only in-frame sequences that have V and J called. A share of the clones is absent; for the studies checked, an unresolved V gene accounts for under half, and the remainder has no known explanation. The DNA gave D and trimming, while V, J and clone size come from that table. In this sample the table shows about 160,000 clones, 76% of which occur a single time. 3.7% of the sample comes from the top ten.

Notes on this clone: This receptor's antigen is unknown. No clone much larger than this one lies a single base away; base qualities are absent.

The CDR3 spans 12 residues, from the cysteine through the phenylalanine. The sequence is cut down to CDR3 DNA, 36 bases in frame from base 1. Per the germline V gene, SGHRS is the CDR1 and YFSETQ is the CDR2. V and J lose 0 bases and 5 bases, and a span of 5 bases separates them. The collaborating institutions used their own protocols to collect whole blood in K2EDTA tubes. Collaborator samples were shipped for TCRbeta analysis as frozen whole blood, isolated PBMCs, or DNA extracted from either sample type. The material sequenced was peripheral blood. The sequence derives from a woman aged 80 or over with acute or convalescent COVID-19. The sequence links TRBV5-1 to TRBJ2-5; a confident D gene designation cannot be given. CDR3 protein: CASSLAVETQYF. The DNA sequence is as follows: TGCGCCAGCAGCTTGGCCGTGGAGACCCAGTACTTC.